The next 14 T cell receptor beta chains were all read from a single sample in a study of control samples from healthy donors and cancer patients (dated by TCRdb to about 2020). The library was made by the immunoSEQ multiplex PCR assay. TCRdb carries this immuneACCESS record with in-frame sequences only. Its versions omit some clonotypes, under half of them owing to an unresolved V gene in the studies checked, with the rest unexplained. Within this sample are 120,000 or so clones, with 87% of them counted one time only. 9.5% to 13% of the sample goes to the ten largest clones. Specimen: blood. The receptors here all came from a man aged 25 to 40 in good health.

This sequence joins TRBV5-1 and TRBJ1-2; 7 bases are a match to TRBD1. Germline loops: CDR1 SGHRS, CDR2 YFSETQ. The V gene end was trimmed by 5 bases and the J gene end by 3 bases; junction bases not matched to a gene: 10. The CDR3 contains 15 residues. The CDR3: CASRRIEGADYGYTF. The CDR3, as DNA: TGCGCCAGCAGGCGTATAGAGGGGGCGGACTATGGCTACACCTTC.

V is TRBV5-1 and J is TRBJ2-7; D remains unclear. V was cut by 0 bases and J by 0 bases, with 10 bases left in between. Germline V gives CDR1 SGHRS, CDR2 YFSETQ. This CDR3 contains 15 residues. In DNA form, the CDR3 reads TGCGCCAGCAGCTTGGGGGCCAGCCTCTCCTACGAGCAGTACGTC. Translating gives CASSLGASLSYEQYV.

The gene calls are TRBV18 and TRBJ2-5; 7 bases line up with TRBD2. The CDR3 runs to 15 residues. J was trimmed by 4 bases and V by 2 bases; bases with no gene match: 7. CDR1 and CDR2 (germline): KGHSH, LQKENI. The CDR3 DNA follows: TGTGCCAGCTCACCATCCCAGGGCGGGAGAGAGACCCAGTACTTC. Its translation: CASSPSQGGRETQYF.

This chain connects TRBV14 to TRBJ2-2; TRBD1 might be the D (7 bases). CDR3 size: 17 residues. Germline CDR1 SGHDN, CDR2 FVKESK. V was pared by 3 bases and J by 5 bases, with 19 bases between. For the CDR3, the DNA is TGTGCCAGCAGCCAGTACGGCTCTTCAGGGGGGACCGGGGAGCTGTTTTTT. It translates to CASSQYGSSGGTGELFF.

This chain connects TRBV6-5 to TRBJ2-7, with D perhaps matching TRBD1 (6 bases). Germline V gene lookup returns CDR1 MNHEY and CDR2 SVGAGI. V was cut by 10 bases and J by 0 bases, with 16 bases left in between. CDR3 length: 14 residues. In DNA, the CDR3 is TGTGCCACTTCGACAGGCGAAAGCTCCTACGAGCAGTACTTC. This codes for CATSTGESSYEQYF.

The rearrangement joins TRBV30 to TRBJ1-5; possibly TRBD1 for D (6 bases). The V gene's germline CDR1 is GTSNPN and CDR2 SVGIG (reference sequence). Trimming removed 4 bases at V and 4 bases at J, with 17 bases between. The CDR3 is made up of 15 amino acids. The CDR3 sequence: CAWTLTGSRNQPQHF. CDR3 coding DNA: TGTGCCTGGACCCTTACAGGGTCTCGAAATCAGCCCCAGCATTTT.

The chain carries TRBV6-4 and TRBJ1-2; possible D gene TRBD1, 5 bases. Trimming took 3 bases from V and 8 from J, leaving 16 bases between them. Germline V CDR1 and CDR2: MRHNA, SNTAGT. The CDR3 is 14 amino acids. Written as DNA, the CDR3 is TGTGCCAGCAGTGAGCCTGGGACTGGTGGAGGCTACACCTTC. Its translation is CASSEPGTGGGYTF.

The genes are TRBV4-1 and TRBJ1-4, with TRBD1 as a possible D gene (5 bases). The CDR3 extends over 15 amino acids. Germline CDR1 MGHRA, CDR2 YSYEKL. Trimming took off 5 bases at V and 6 bases at J, with 16 bases between the two ends. The CDR3 loop reads CASSSLGGRDEKLFF. The CDR3 nucleotides read TGCGCCAGCAGCTCCCTGGGGGGGAGAGATGAAAAACTGTTTTTT.

This chain uses TRBV19 with TRBJ1-2; D call uncertain. V lost 5 bases, J lost 8 bases, and 21 bases lay in between. This CDR3 contains 15 residues. CDR1 LNHDA and CDR2 SQIVND come from the germline V gene (reference sequence). Here the CDR3 DNA reads TGTGCCAGTAGTCTCCATGACCCCCGCGACGGGGGCTACACCTTC. Translating gives CASSLHDPRDGGYTF.

This chain links TRBV18 with TRBJ1-1, with D tentatively TRBD1 (5 bases). CDR3 length: 14 amino acids. The germline V and J ends were trimmed by 3 bases and 1 base, with 9 bases remaining between them. CDR1 is KGHSH, CDR2 LQKENI, per germline. The DNA of the CDR3 is TGTGCCAGCTCACCTGGGACTTCGAACACTGAAGCTTTCTTT. Protein: CASSPGTSNTEAFF.

The V gene is TRBV7-9, the J gene TRBJ2-7; 7 bases are a match to TRBD1. CDR1 is SEHNR, CDR2 FQNEAQ, per germline (reference sequence). The V gene end was trimmed by 6 bases and the J gene end by 5 bases; junction bases not matched to a gene: 10. The length of the CDR3 is 14 residues. As DNA, the CDR3 is TGTGCCAGCAGACACCCGGGACAGAGCAACGAGCAGTACTTC. Its protein product is CASRHPGQSNEQYF.

The J gene is TRBJ1-6, the V gene TRBV7-2, with a weak D call TRBD1 (5 bases). Trimming took off 2 bases at V and 10 bases at J, with 9 bases between the two ends. The CDR3 loop spans 13 amino acids. Germline CDR1 SGHTA, CDR2 FQGNSA. CDR3 residues: CASSLPTDSPLHF. Here the CDR3 DNA reads TGTGCCAGCAGCTTACCGACAGACTCACCCCTCCACTTT. Variable domain in full (rest from reference TRBV7-2 and TRBJ1-6): GAGVSQSPSNKVTEKGKDVELRCDPISGHTALYWYRQSLGQGLEFLIYFQGNSAPDKSGLPSDRFSAERTGGSVSTLTIQRTQQEDSAVYLCASSLPTDSPLHFGNGTRLTVT.

This clone was found a few times. One end of the junction is discordant with germline, which a read error may explain. Other DNA sequences of this sample code for an identical CDR3. J is TRBJ1-2 and V is TRBV4-1; 9 bases match TRBD1. Germline CDR1 reads MGHRA; CDR2 reads YSYEKL. There are 16 residues in the CDR3. DNA for the CDR3: TGCGCCTGCAGCCAAGGGTGGGGGGGACAGGGTGAAGGCTACACCTTC. It translates to CACSQGWGGQGEGYTF.

As concerns this clone: Relative to the germline gene, one junction end is altered; a read error may explain this. The CDR3 protein is CASSKEQGAYSNQPQHF. The CDR3 DNA sequence: TGCGCCAGCAGCAAAGAGCAGGGCGCCTATAGCAATCAGCCCCAGCATTTT. The chain joins TRBV4-1 to TRBJ1-5, with D possibly TRBD1 on 5 matching bases. The CDR3 totals 17 residues. CDR1 MGHRA and CDR2 YSYEKL come from the germline V gene.